Reported below is one TCR beta chain. No antigen is known for it. The CDR3 covers 13 residues. Trimming removed 0 bases at V and 10 bases at J, with 12 bases between. CDR1 and CDR2 (germline): LNHNV, YYDKDF (reference sequence). This record comes from a study of OX40 agonist ivuxolimab in advanced cancers. Looking at the study overall: Enrollees could have had prior anti-PD-1, anti-PD-L1 or anti-CTLA-4 therapy, which more than 30% had received.

Assay used: immunoSEQ multiplex PCR; TCRdb lists only in-frame clones, some missing. The table records just over 95,000 clones, 90% of them present only once. Study results and limitations: Within 6 weeks, CD4+ and CD8+ blood T cells expanded clonally at 0.1 to 3.0 mg/kg.

The source is an adult with an advanced solid tumor such as melanoma, head and neck, liver or kidney cancer. J is TRBJ1-1 and V is TRBV15; D is uncertain. This specimen consisted of CD4+ or CD8+ T cells sorted from blood, obtained in a trial of the OX40 agonist ivuxolimab. CDR3 DNA sequence: TGTGCCACCAGCAGAGATACGACCTCGAGAGCTTTCTTT. It translates to CATSRDTTSRAFF.